A single sample is the source of the 5 T cell receptor beta chains below, sequenced in a study of blood T cell repertoires in COVID-19. Only in-frame clones appear in the TCRdb table, and some are missing; sequencing was by immunoSEQ multiplex PCR. Of 430,000 or so clones in the sample, over 75% were seen once. Sequenced: PBMCs or T cells enriched from blood (not recorded which). The source is a woman in her thirties or forties who had recovered from COVID-19.

This clone was seen a single time. The chain combines TRBV3-1 (or the pseudogene TRBV3-2) with TRBJ2-1, with 7 bases identical to TRBD2. This CDR3 is built from 13 residues. The V gene end was trimmed by 2 bases and the J gene end by 7 bases; junction bases not matched to a gene: 2. Germline V gene data show CDR1 as LGHDT and CDR2 as YNNKEL (reference sequence). CDR3 residues: CASSQLAANEQFF. CDR3 in DNA: TGTGCCAGCAGCCAACTAGCGGCAAATGAGCAGTTCTTC.

The chain carries TRBV4-3 and TRBJ1-6, with D perhaps matching TRBD1 (5 bases). Germline CDR1 reads LGHNA; CDR2 reads YSLEER. The CDR3 runs to 12 residues. The ends were cut back, 3 bases at V and 15 bases at J, with 12 bases in the middle. This CDR3 reads CASSHPDSHLHF. The CDR3 DNA is TGCGCCAGCAGCCATCCTGACAGCCACCTCCACTTT.

The V and J genes are TRBV19 and TRBJ1-2, with a weak D call TRBD1 (6 bases). Trimming removed 5 bases at V and 7 bases at J, with 17 bases between. The CDR3 is 14 amino acids. CDR1 LNHDA and CDR2 SQIVND come from the germline V gene (reference sequence). CDR3 coding DNA: TGTGCCAGTAGTTCCTCATGGGACACGGTTGGCTACACCTTC. Its translation is CASSSSWDTVGYTF.

The V gene is TRBV9, the J gene TRBJ1-1, with D possibly TRBD1 on 5 matching bases. Germline V lookup: CDR1 SGDLS, CDR2 YYNGEE. This CDR3 has 13 amino acids. Trimming took off 2 bases at V and 3 bases at J, with 8 bases between the two ends. CDR3 in DNA: TGTGCCAGCAGCGTCCAGGGTCACACTGAAGCTTTCTTT. Its protein product is CASSVQGHTEAFF.

V is TRBV7-6 and J is TRBJ2-2, with TRBD2 identical over 12 bases. Germline CDR1 and CDR2: SGHVS and FNYEAQ. J gave up 8 bases and V 2 bases, and 12 bases lay outside the gene matches. CDR3 length: 18 amino acids. DNA of the CDR3: TGTGCCAGCAGCTTACCTGGACTAGCGGGAAAGAGAACTGGGGAGCTGTTTTTT. Amino acids: CASSLPGLAGKRTGELFF. The full variable domain, with the rest looked up from reference TRBV7-6 and TRBJ2-2, is GAGVSQSPRYKVTKRGQDVALRCDPISGHVSLYWYRQALGQGPEFLTYFNYEAQQDKSGLPNDRFSAERPEGSISTLTIQRTEQRDSAMYRCASSLPGLAGKRTGELFFGEGSRLTVL.